In this sample, the clone carrying this TCR beta chain turned up a few times. Its antigen is not identified. This sample is drawn from a study of blood T cells in healthy people across ages. Whole-study findings and limits: A roughly linear age-dependent decrease characterized TCR beta diversity per million T cells.

Using a J-beta primer mix together with a sample-barcoded 5' primer, a second PCR was run for about 6 to 11 cycles. TCRdb reprocessed the 5' RACE reads with MiXCR, giving one entry per CDR3 protein. There are 450,000 to 700,000 distinct CDR3 sequences in the sample; roughly 28% occur only once, and about a fifth lies in the top ten. The CDR3 is 15 residues long. Deletions cut 0 bases from V and 0 bases from J, with 9 bases between. Germline V lookup: CDR1 KGHSH, CDR2 LQKENI. The V gene is TRBV18, the J gene TRBJ2-7, with no clear D. Sequenced material: blood. The receptor was isolated from a woman in her seventies in good health. CDR3 region: CASSPPGIRSYEQYF. CDR3 coding DNA: TGTGCCAGCTCACCACCGGGCATTCGCTCCTACGAGCAGTACTTC.